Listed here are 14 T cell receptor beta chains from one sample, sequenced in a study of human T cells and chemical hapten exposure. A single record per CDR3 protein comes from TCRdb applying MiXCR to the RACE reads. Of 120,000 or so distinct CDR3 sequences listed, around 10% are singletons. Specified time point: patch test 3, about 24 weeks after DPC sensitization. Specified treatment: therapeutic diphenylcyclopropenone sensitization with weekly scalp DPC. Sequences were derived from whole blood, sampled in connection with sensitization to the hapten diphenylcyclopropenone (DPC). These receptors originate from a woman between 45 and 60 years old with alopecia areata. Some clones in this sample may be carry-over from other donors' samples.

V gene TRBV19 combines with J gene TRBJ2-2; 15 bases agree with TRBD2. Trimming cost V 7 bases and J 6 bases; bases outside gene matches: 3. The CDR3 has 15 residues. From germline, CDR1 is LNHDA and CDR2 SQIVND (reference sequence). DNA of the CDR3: TGTGCCAGTAAGGGACTAGCGGGAGGACCCGGGGAGCTGTTTTTT. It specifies CASKGLAGGPGELFF.

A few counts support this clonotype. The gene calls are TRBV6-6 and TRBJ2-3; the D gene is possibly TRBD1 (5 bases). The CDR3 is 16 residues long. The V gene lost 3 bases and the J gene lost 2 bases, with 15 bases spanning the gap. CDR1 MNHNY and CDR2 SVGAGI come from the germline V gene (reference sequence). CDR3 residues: CASSYPPTGPTDTQYF. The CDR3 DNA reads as TGTGCCAGCAGTTATCCCCCCACAGGACCCACAGATACGCAGTATTTT.

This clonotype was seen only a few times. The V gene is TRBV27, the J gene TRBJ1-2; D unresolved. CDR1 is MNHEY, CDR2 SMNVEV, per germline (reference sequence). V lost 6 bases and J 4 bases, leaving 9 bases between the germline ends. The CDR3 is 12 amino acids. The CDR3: CASRGGPYGYTF. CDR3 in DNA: TGTGCCAGCAGAGGCGGACCCTATGGCTACACCTTC.

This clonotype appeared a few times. The CDR3 coding sequence is TGCAGTGCTAGGGGTAGCGGGAGGAACACAGATACGCAGTATTTT. Its protein is CSARGSGRNTDTQYF. The chain couples TRBV20-1 to TRBJ2-3; 10 bases agree with TRBD2. V shed 3 bases, J shed 2 bases, and the junction held 5 bases outside the gene matches. Germline assignment: CDR1 DFQATT and CDR2 SNEGSKA (reference sequence). The length of the CDR3 is 15 residues.

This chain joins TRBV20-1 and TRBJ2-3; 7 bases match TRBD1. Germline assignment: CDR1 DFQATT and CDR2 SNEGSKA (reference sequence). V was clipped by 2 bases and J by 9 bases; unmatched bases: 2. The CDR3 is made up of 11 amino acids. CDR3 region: CSARTGDTQYF. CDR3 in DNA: TGCAGTGCTAGAACAGGGGACACGCAGTATTTT.

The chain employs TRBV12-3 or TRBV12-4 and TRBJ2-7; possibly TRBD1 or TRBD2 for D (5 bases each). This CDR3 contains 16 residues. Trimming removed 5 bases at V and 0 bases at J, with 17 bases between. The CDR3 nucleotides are TGTGCCAGCAGTCACGTTGCCTGGGGGAGCTCCTACGAGCAGTACTTC. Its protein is CASSHVAWGSSYEQYF.

In DNA form, the CDR3 reads TGTGCCAGTAGTATGGCGGGGTTGCAGTATTTT. Amino acid sequence: CASSMAGLQYF. The chain recombines TRBV19 with TRBJ2-3, with a weak D call TRBD2 (6 bases). CDR1 and CDR2 (germline): LNHDA, SQIVND (reference sequence). The CDR3 totals 11 residues. The V gene lost 3 bases and the J gene lost 11 bases, with 9 bases spanning the gap.

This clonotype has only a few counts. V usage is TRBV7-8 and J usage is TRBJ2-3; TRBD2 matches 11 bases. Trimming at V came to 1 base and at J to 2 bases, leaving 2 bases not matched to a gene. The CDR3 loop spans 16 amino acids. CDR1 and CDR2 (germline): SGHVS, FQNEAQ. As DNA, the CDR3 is TGTGCCAGCAGCTTAGGGACTAGCGGGTTCACAGATACGCAGTATTTT. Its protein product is CASSLGTSGFTDTQYF.

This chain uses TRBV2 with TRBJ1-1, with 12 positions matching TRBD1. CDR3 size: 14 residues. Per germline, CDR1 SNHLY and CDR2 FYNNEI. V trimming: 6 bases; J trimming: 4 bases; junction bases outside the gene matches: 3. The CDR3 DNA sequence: TGTGCCAGCAGGAGGGACAGGGGGCCCACTGAAGCTTTCTTT. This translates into CASRRDRGPTEAFF.

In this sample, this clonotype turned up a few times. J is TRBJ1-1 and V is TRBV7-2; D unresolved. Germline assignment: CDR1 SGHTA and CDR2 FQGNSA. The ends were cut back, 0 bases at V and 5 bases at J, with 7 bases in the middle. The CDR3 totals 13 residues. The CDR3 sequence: CASSLAERTEAFF. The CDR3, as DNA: TGTGCCAGCAGCTTAGCAGAGAGGACTGAAGCTTTCTTT.

CDR3 residues: CASSYRTGANYGYTF. The CDR3 bases are TGTGCCAGCAGTTACCGGACAGGGGCTAACTATGGCTACACCTTC. The V gene is TRBV6-5, the J gene TRBJ1-2; 9 nucleotides agree with TRBD1. With V trimmed by 2 bases and J by 0 bases, 1 base remained unmatched. CDR3 length: 15 amino acids. Per the germline V gene, CDR1 is MNHEY and CDR2 is SVGAGI.

This CDR3 is CASSGGVTDTQYF. For the CDR3, the DNA is TGTGCCAGCAGCGGCGGAGTCACAGATACGCAGTATTTT. The chain couples TRBV6-1 to TRBJ2-3; no reliable D call. Germline V gene data show CDR1 as MNHNS and CDR2 as SASEGT. This CDR3 is 13 amino acids long. Trimming took 6 bases from V and 2 from J, leaving 9 bases between them.

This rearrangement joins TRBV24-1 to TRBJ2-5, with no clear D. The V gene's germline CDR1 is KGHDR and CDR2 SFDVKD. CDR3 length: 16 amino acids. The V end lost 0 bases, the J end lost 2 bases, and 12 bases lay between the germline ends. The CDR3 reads CATSDLGGLGQETQYF. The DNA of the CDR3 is TGTGCCACCAGTGATTTGGGTGGTCTCGGGCAAGAGACCCAGTACTTC.

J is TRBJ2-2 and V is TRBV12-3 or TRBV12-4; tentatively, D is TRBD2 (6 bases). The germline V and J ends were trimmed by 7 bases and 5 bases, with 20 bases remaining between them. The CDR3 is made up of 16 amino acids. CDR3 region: CASTPMGGVETGELFF. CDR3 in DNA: TGTGCCAGCACTCCAATGGGGGGAGTCGAAACCGGGGAGCTGTTTTTT.